This T cell receptor (beta chain) is drawn from a study of blood T cell repertoires in COVID-19. Study-level background: The United States, Italy and Spain were the sources of the acute and convalescent COVID-19 samples. The cDNA or gDNA used as material had been derived from T cells, B-cell-depleted T cells, or PBMCs.

How the authors handled the data: Amplification of reference gene primers provided the estimated nucleated cell counts. Method: immunoSEQ multiplex PCR; TCRdb's copy keeps in-frame clones and lacks some. That table gives V, J and clone size, and the DNA gave D and trimming. The top ten clones hold under 3.5% of a sample with hundreds of thousands of clones, 91% of them seen once. Sequencing used peripheral blood. This TCR came from a woman aged 18-35 years who had recovered from COVID-19.

CDR3 nucleotide sequence: TGTGCCTGGAGTCCGGGATCGGGCCTGGATACGCAGTATTTT. This sequence encodes CAWSPGSGLDTQYF. The chain employs TRBV30 and TRBJ2-3, with D perhaps matching TRBD2 (5 bases). The V end lost 2 bases, the J end lost 6 bases, and 15 bases lay between the germline ends. Looked up from germline, CDR1 is GTSNPN and CDR2 is SVGIG (reference sequence). This CDR3 has 14 amino acids.